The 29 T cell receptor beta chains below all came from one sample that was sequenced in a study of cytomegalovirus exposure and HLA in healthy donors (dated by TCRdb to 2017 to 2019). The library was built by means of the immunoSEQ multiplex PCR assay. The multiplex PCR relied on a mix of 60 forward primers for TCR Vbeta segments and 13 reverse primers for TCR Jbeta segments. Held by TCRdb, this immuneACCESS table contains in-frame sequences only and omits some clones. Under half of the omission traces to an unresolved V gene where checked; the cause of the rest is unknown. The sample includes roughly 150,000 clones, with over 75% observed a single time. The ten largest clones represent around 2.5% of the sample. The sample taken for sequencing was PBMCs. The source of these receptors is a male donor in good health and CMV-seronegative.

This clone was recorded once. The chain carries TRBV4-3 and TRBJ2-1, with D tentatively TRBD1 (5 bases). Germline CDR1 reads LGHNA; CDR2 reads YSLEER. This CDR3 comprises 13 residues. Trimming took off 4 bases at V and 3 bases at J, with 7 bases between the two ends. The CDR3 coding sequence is TGCGCCAGCAGCCGGACATACTACAATGAGCAGTTCTTC. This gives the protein CASSRTYYNEQFF.

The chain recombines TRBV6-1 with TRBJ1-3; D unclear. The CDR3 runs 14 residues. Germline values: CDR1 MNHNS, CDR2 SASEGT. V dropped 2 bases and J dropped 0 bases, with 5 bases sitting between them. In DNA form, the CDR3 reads TGTGCCAGCAGTGAAATCCACTCTGGAAACACCATATATTTT. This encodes CASSEIHSGNTIYF.

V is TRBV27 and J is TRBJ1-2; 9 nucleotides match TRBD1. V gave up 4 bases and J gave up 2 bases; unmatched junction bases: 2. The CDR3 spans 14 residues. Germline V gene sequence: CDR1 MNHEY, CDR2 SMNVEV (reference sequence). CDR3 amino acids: CASSSTGGNYGYTF. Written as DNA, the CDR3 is TGTGCCAGCAGTTCTACAGGGGGCAACTATGGCTACACCTTC.

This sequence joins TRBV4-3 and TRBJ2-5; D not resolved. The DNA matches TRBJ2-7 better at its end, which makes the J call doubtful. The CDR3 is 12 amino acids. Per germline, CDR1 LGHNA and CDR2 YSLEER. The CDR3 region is CASSYQRGEQYF. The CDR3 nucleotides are TGCGCCAGCAGTTACCAGAGAGGCGAGCAGTACTTC.

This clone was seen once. CDR3 nucleotide sequence: TGTGCCAGCAGCTCCGCTTGGGAGGGATCCCTCGAGCAGTACTTC. This gives the protein CASSSAWEGSLEQYF. This chain links TRBV7-9 with TRBJ2-7, with 7 bases that match TRBD2. The V segment lost 4 bases and the J segment 6 bases; nucleotides outside the gene matches: 12. Germline-derived CDR1 and CDR2 are SEHNR and FQNEAQ (reference sequence). The CDR3 extends over 15 amino acids.

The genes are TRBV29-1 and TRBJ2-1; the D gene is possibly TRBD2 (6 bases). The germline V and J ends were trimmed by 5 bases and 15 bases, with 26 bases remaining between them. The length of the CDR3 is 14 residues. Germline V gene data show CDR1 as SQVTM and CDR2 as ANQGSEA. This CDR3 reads CSVYSAGTSLAAFF. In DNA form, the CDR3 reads TGCAGCGTTTACTCTGCCGGGACTTCACTGGCGGCGTTCTTC.

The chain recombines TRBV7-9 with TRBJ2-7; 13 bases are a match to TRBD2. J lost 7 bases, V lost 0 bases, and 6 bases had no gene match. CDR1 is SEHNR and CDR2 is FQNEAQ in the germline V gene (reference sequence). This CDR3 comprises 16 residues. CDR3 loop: CASSLASLTSGREQYF. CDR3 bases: TGTGCCAGCAGCTTAGCCAGCTTGACTAGCGGGAGGGAGCAGTACTTC.

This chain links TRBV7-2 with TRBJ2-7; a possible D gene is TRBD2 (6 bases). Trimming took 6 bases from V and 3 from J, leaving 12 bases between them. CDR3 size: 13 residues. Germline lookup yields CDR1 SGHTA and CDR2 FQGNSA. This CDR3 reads CASSSGLRYEQYF. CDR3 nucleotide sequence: TGTGCCAGCAGTTCGGGACTCCGCTACGAGCAGTACTTC.

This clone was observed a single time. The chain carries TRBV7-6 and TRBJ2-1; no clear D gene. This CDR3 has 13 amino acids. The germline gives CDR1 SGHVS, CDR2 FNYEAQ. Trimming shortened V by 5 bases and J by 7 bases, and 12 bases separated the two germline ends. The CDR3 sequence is CASSPGWANEQFF. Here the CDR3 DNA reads TGTGCCAGCAGCCCTGGATGGGCTAATGAGCAGTTCTTC.

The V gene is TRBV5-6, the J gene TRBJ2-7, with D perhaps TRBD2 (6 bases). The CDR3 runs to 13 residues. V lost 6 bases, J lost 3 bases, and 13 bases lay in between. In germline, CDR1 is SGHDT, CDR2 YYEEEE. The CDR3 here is CASISHGSYEQYF. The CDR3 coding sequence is TGTGCCAGCATCTCCCACGGGAGCTACGAGCAGTACTTC.

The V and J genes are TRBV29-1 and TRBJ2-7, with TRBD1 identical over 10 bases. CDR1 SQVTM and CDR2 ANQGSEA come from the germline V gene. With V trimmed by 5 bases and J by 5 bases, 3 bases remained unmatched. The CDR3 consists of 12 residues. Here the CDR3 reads CSVRDRGDEQYF. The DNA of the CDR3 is TGCAGCGTTCGGGACAGGGGCGACGAGCAGTACTTC.

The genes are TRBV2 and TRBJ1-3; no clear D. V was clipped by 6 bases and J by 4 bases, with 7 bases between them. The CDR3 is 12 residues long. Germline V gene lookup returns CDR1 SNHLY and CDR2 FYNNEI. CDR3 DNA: TGTGCCAGCAGCACTCGGGGAAACACCATATATTTT. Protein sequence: CASSTRGNTIYF.

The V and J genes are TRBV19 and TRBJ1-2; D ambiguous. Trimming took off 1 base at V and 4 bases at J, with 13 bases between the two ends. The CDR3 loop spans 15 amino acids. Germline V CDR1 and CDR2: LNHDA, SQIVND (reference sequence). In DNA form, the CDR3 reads TGTGCCAGTAGTATAGCCCAGGCCGCAGGCTATGGCTACACCTTC. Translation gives CASSIAQAAGYGYTF.

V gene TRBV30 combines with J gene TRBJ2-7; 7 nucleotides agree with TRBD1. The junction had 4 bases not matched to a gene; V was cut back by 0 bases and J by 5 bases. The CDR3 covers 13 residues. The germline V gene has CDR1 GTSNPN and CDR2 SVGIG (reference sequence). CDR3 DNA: TGTGCCTGGAGTGTTGGACAGGATAACGAGCAGTACTTC. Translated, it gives CAWSVGQDNEQYF. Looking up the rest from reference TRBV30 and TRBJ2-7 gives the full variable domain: SQTIHQWPATLVQPVGSPLSLECTVEGTSNPNLYWYRQAAGRGLQLLFYSVGIGQISSEVPQNLSASRPQDRQFILSSKKLLLSDSGFYLCAWSVGQDNEQYFGPGTRLTVT.

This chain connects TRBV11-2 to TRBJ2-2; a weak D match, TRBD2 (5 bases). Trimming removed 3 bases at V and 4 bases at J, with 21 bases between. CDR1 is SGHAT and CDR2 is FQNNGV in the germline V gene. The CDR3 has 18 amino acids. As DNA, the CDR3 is TGTGCCAGCAGCTTCCTAGCCCGCGACCCGGTGTCCACCGGGGAGCTGTTTTTT. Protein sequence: CASSFLARDPVSTGELFF.

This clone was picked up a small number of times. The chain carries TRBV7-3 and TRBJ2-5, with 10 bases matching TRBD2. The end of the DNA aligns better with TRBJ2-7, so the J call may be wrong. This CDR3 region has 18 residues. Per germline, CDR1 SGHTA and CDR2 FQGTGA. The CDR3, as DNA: TGTGCCAGCAGGAAAGCCACTAGCGGGACCGGGGGAGCCTACGAGCAGTACTTC. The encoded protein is CASRKATSGTGGAYEQYF.

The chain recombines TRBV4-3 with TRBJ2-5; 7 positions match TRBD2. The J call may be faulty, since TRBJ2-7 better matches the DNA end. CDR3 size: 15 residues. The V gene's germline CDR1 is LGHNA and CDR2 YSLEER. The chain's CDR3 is CASSQERGFSYEQYF. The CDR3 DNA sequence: TGCGCCAGCAGCCAAGAGCGGGGGTTCTCCTACGAGCAGTACTTC.

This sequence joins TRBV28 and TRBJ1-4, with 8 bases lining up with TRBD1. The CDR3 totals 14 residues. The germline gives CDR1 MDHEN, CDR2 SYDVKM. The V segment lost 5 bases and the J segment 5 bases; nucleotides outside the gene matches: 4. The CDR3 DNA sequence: TGTGCCAGCAGTCTCGGGACAGGAAATGAAAAACTGTTTTTT. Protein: CASSLGTGNEKLFF.

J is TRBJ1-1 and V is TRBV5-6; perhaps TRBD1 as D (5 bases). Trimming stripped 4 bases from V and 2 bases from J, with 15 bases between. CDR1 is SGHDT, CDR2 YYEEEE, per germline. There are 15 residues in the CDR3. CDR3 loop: CASSLLWGGNTEAFF. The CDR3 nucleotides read TGTGCCAGCAGCCTCTTATGGGGCGGAAACACTGAAGCTTTCTTT.

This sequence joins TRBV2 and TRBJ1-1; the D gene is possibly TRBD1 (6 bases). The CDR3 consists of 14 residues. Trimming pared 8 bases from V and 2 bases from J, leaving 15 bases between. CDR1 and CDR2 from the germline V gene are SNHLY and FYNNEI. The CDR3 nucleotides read TGTGCCAGCGGACTGCCCAGGGGAAACACTGAAGCTTTCTTT. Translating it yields CASGLPRGNTEAFF.

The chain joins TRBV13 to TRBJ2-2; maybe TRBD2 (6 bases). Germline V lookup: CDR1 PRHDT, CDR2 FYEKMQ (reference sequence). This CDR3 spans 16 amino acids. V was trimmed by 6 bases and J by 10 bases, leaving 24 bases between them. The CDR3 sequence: CASSTGGRLNSEELFF. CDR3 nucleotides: TGTGCCAGCAGTACCGGAGGGAGGCTCAACAGCGAGGAGCTGTTTTTT.

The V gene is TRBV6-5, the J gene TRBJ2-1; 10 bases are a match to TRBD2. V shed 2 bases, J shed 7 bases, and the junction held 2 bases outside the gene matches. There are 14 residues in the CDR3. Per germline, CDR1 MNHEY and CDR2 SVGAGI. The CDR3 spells CASSYGAGGNEQFF. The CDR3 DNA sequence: TGTGCCAGCAGTTACGGAGCGGGAGGGAATGAGCAGTTCTTC.

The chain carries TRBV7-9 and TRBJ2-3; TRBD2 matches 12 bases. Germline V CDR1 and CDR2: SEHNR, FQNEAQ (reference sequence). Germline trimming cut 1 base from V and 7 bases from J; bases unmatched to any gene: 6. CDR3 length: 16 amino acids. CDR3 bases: TGTGCCAGCAGCTTAGGACTAGCGGGAGTTACACATACGCAGTATTTT. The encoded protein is CASSLGLAGVTHTQYF.

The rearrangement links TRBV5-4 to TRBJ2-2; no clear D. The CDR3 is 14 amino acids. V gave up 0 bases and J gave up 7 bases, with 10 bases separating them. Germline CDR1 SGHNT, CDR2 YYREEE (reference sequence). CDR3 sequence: CASSLGTANGELFF. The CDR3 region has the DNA TGTGCCAGCAGCTTGGGTACTGCCAACGGGGAGCTGTTTTTT.

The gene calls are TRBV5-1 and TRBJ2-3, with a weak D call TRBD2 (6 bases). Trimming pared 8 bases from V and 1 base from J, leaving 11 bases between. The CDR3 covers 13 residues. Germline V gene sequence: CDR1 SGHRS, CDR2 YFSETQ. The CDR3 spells CASTGEGTDTQYF. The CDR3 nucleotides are TGCGCCAGTACGGGAGAGGGCACAGATACGCAGTATTTT.

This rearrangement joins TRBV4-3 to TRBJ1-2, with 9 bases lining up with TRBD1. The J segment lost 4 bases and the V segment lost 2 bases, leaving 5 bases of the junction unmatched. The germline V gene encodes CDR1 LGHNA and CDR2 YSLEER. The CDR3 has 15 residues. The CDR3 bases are TGCGCCAGCAGCCAAACCGGGGGACAGGGCTATGGCTACACCTTC. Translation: CASSQTGGQGYGYTF.

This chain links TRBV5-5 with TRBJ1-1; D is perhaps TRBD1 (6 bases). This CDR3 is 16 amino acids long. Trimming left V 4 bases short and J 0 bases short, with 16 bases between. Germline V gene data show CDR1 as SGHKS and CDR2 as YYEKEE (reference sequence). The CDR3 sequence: CASSGLGHRMNTEAFF. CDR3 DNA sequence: TGTGCCAGCAGCGGACTGGGACATAGAATGAACACTGAAGCTTTCTTT.

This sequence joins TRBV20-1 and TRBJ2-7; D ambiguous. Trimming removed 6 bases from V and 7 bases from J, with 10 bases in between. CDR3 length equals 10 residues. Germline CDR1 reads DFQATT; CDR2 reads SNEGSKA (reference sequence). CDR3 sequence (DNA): TGCAGTGCCCGGGTCGGAGAGCAGTACTTC. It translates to CSARVGEQYF.

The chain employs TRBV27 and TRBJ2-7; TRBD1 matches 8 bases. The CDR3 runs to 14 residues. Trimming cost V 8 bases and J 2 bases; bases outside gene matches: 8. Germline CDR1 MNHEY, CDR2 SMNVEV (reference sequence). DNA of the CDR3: TGTGCCAGCCGCTGGGCAGGGGGCACCTACGAGCAGTACTTC. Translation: CASRWAGGTYEQYF.